The 7 T cell receptor beta chains presented below share a single source sample, sequenced in a study of blood T cell repertoires in COVID-19. The assay was immunoSEQ multiplex PCR, and TCRdb's table has in-frame clones only and misses some. Among some 150,000 clones listed, around 86% were seen once. Sequenced input: peripheral blood. The receptors here all came from a human donor in a cohort sampled during active COVID-19.

This chain joins TRBV15 and TRBJ2-7, with 8 bases fitting TRBD1. This CDR3 spans 20 amino acids. Losses at the gene ends were 4 bases for V and 0 bases for J; bases not matched to a gene: 20. Germline assignment: CDR1 LNHNV and CDR2 YYDKDF (reference sequence). The chain's CDR3 is CATSITPDRDPTRLSYEQYF. CDR3 sequence (DNA): TGTGCCACCAGCATTACACCGGACAGGGACCCCACCAGACTCTCCTACGAGCAGTACTTC.

The V and J genes are TRBV6-5 and TRBJ2-6; D unresolved. CDR1 is MNHEY, CDR2 SVGAGI, per germline. Trimming cost V 8 bases and J 1 base, with 9 bases left between them. The CDR3 is 14 amino acids. Here the CDR3 reads CASDRVSGANVLTF. CDR3 nucleotide sequence: TGTGCCAGCGACCGGGTTTCTGGGGCCAACGTCCTGACTTTC.

This clone has just one count. The J gene is TRBJ2-1, the V gene TRBV28; 14 bases map to TRBD2. This CDR3 is 15 amino acids long. Per germline, CDR1 MDHEN and CDR2 SYDVKM. V shed 6 bases, J shed 9 bases, and the junction held 7 bases outside the gene matches. The chain's CDR3 is CASSPGTSGSTEQFF. The CDR3 DNA is TGTGCCAGCAGCCCAGGGACTAGCGGGAGTACTGAGCAGTTCTTC.

This chain links TRBV5-1 with TRBJ2-7; D uncertain. Deletions cut 4 bases from V and 2 bases from J, with 10 bases between. CDR3 length: 13 residues. CDR1 is SGHRS, CDR2 YFSETQ, per germline. CDR3 coding DNA: TGCGCCAGCAGCCTGGACGGAGCCTACGAGCAGTACTTC. It translates to CASSLDGAYEQYF.

The V gene is TRBV28, the J gene TRBJ2-1; TRBD2 matches 10 bases. The V segment lost 5 bases and the J segment 9 bases; nucleotides outside the gene matches: 13. This CDR3 is built from 16 residues. Per germline, CDR1 MDHEN and CDR2 SYDVKM. CDR3 loop: CASSTFSGRALVEQFF. CDR3 nucleotide sequence: TGTGCCAGCAGTACCTTCAGCGGGAGGGCCTTGGTTGAGCAGTTCTTC.

The chain carries TRBV4-1 and TRBJ1-2, with D possibly being TRBD1 (5 bases). This CDR3 region has 15 residues. Germline V gene data show CDR1 as MGHRA and CDR2 as YSYEKL. The V gene lost 0 bases and the J gene lost 3 bases, with 11 bases spanning the gap. The CDR3 DNA is TGCGCCAGCAGCCAAGACCAGGGCGGGGACTATGGCTACACCTTC. Residues: CASSQDQGGDYGYTF.

The CDR3 DNA reads TGTGCCAGCAGCAATACAGGGAACGGGGAGCTGTTTTTT. Translation gives CASSNTGNGELFF. The chain employs TRBV6-5 and TRBJ2-2; tentative D call: TRBD1 (6 bases). The CDR3 loop spans 13 amino acids. Trimming left V 6 bases short and J 7 bases short, with 12 bases between. Germline CDR1 reads MNHEY; CDR2 reads SVGAGI.